These 32 T cell receptor beta chains originate from one sample sequenced in a study of blood T cell repertoires in COVID-19. The data were produced by immunoSEQ multiplex PCR, yet TCRdb's version contains in-frame clones alone and is incomplete. The sample has some 200,000 clones, roughly 80% seen once. The specimen sequenced was peripheral blood. These receptors were collected from an elderly woman with acute or convalescent COVID-19.

The V call is TRBV4-1, the J call TRBJ2-7; TRBD1 aligns across 11 bases. Germline CDR1 reads MGHRA; CDR2 reads YSYEKL. The CDR3 is 17 residues long. Trimming removed 3 bases from V and 2 bases from J; junction bases left unmatched: 9. CDR3 in DNA: TGCGCCAGCAGCCAGGACAGGGGGCTGTCTTATACCTACGAGCAGTACTTC. This translates into CASSQDRGLSYTYEQYF.

The V call is TRBV12-3 or TRBV12-4, the J call TRBJ2-1, with a possible D match to TRBD1 (6 bases). V was trimmed by 7 bases and J by 13 bases, leaving 17 bases between them. The CDR3 extends over 12 amino acids. The DNA for the CDR3 is TGTGCCAGCACCAAGGGCCAGGGGTATCAGTTCTTC. It translates to CASTKGQGYQFF.

The J gene is TRBJ1-4, the V gene TRBV27; D uncertain. Looked up from germline, CDR1 is MNHEY and CDR2 is SMNVEV (reference sequence). V was pared by 0 bases and J by 0 bases, with 8 bases between. The CDR3 loop spans 16 amino acids. CDR3: CASSLSADPTNEKLFF. CDR3 DNA: TGTGCCAGCAGTTTATCGGCCGATCCAACTAATGAAAAACTGTTTTTT. Based on the CDR3 plus reference TRBV27 and TRBJ1-4, the full variable domain is EAQVTQNPRYLITVTGKKLTVTCSQNMNHEYMSWYRQDPGLGLRQIYYSMNVEVTDKGDVPEGYKVSRKEKRNFPLILESPSPNQTSLYFCASSLSADPTNEKLFFGSGTQLSVL.

The genes are TRBV5-1 and TRBJ2-7; TRBD2 matches 13 bases. The ends lost 8 bases at V and 5 bases at J; junction bases unmatched: 1. This CDR3 region has 12 residues. Looked up from germline, CDR1 is SGHRS and CDR2 is YFSETQ. CDR3 coding DNA: TGCGCCAGTGGGACTAGCGGGGACGAGCAGTACTTC. Translating it yields CASGTSGDEQYF.

The V gene is TRBV7-2, the J gene TRBJ2-1, with 11 bases fitting TRBD2. Germline assignment: CDR1 SGHTA and CDR2 FQGNSA. The ends lost 5 bases at V and 7 bases at J; junction bases unmatched: 16. This CDR3 comprises 18 residues. The CDR3 DNA sequence: TGTGCCAGCAGCCCCGGGGTAGCGGGAGGGAGATCGGGGAATGAGCAGTTCTTC. This codes for CASSPGVAGGRSGNEQFF.

The chain employs TRBV9 and TRBJ2-1; 8 positions match TRBD2. The ends lost 0 bases at V and 9 bases at J; junction bases unmatched: 14. Germline values: CDR1 SGDLS, CDR2 YYNGEE. The CDR3 length is 17 residues. CDR3 in DNA: TGTGCCAGCAGCGTAGGGCCCCCGGGCGGGGGGCAGGGTGAGCAGTTCTTC. As protein: CASSVGPPGGGQGEQFF.

This clone was recorded a few times. This chain uses TRBV12-5 with TRBJ1-1, with a weak D call TRBD1 (5 bases). The CDR3 is 13 amino acids. The V end was cut by 4 bases, the J end by 1 base, with 7 bases between. The germline gives CDR1 LGHNT, CDR2 FRNRAP. This CDR3 is CASGSQGNTEAFF. CDR3 in DNA: TGTGCTAGTGGTTCCCAGGGGAACACTGAAGCTTTCTTT.

DNA for the CDR3: TGTGCCAGTAGTATACTGTCTAAAGACAATGAGCAGTTCTTC. Translating gives CASSILSKDNEQFF. The chain recombines TRBV19 with TRBJ2-1; D gene ambiguous. The V and J ends lost 2 bases and 5 bases respectively, with 10 bases between them. The CDR3 spans 14 residues. Germline assignment: CDR1 LNHDA and CDR2 SQIVND (reference sequence).

V gene TRBV7-2 combines with J gene TRBJ2-3, with a tentative D call TRBD1 (7 bases). Trimming removed 10 bases at V and 3 bases at J, with 14 bases between. Germline lookup yields CDR1 SGHTA and CDR2 FQGNSA. The CDR3 covers 13 residues. CDR3 in DNA: TGTGCCACGCGGAGGGGGCCTACAGATACGCAGTATTTT. Its protein is CATRRGPTDTQYF.

The count of this clone is one. V is TRBV19 and J is TRBJ1-5, with 10 bases identical to TRBD1. Germline CDR1 is LNHDA and CDR2 is SQIVND (reference sequence). CDR3 length: 18 amino acids. The V and J ends lost 3 bases and 0 bases, in that order; junction bases with no gene match: 8. Here the CDR3 DNA reads TGTGCCAGTAGTATGGGGACAGGGGCCTTAAATAGCAATCAGCCCCAGCATTTT. Translating gives CASSMGTGALNSNQPQHF.

The chain uses TRBV10-1 and TRBJ2-2; tentatively, D is TRBD2 (5 bases). V shed 6 bases and J shed 7 bases, with 9 bases lying between them. Germline CDR1 reads WNHNN; CDR2 reads SYGVQD (reference sequence). This CDR3 has 12 amino acids. The CDR3 protein is CASSAGLGELFF. The CDR3 bases are TGCGCCAGCAGCGCGGGTCTCGGGGAGCTGTTTTTT.

This clone has only one observation. The chain couples TRBV19 to TRBJ2-7; 8 bases map to TRBD1. The trim removed 6 bases at V and 4 bases at J, leaving 8 bases unmatched. The CDR3 totals 14 residues. Germline V gene lookup returns CDR1 LNHDA and CDR2 SQIVND (reference sequence). This CDR3 is CASSLRTGTYEQYF. As DNA, the CDR3 is TGTGCCAGTAGCCTCCGGACAGGGACTTACGAGCAGTACTTC.

The chain recombines TRBV3-1 (or the pseudogene TRBV3-2) with TRBJ1-2, with unresolved D. There are 14 residues in the CDR3. Trimming took 1 base from V and 8 from J, leaving 14 bases between them. Germline-derived CDR1 and CDR2 are LGHDT and YNNKEL (reference sequence). CDR3 protein: CASSQGGGNGGYTF. Here the CDR3 DNA reads TGTGCCAGCAGCCAAGGAGGAGGGAACGGAGGCTACACCTTC.

The chain couples TRBV6-2 or TRBV6-3 to TRBJ2-4; 7 nucleotides match TRBD1. The CDR3 length is 14 residues. Trimming took 6 bases from V and 5 from J; bases not matched to a gene: 7. Per the germline V gene, CDR1 is MNHEY and CDR2 is SVGEGT. CDR3 bases: TGTGCCAGCAGCCAACAGGGGAACCAAAACATTCAGTACTTC. Translation gives CASSQQGNQNIQYF.

This chain links TRBV7-2 with TRBJ2-7; D perhaps matches TRBD2 (6 bases). The CDR3 is 14 residues long. The ends were cut back, 0 bases at V and 5 bases at J, with 11 bases in the middle. Germline CDR1 reads SGHTA; CDR2 reads FQGNSA. CDR3 loop: CASSLAEGAHEQYF. The CDR3 DNA is TGTGCCAGCAGCTTAGCGGAGGGAGCCCACGAGCAGTACTTC.

The chain has TRBV10-3 and TRBJ2-7, with 10 bases aligning to TRBD1. V was pared by 4 bases and J by 3 bases, with 6 bases of the junction left unmatched. CDR3 length: 15 amino acids. Germline V gene data show CDR1 as ENHRY and CDR2 as SYGVKD. This CDR3 reads CAISGGQGGFYEQYF. In nucleotides, the CDR3 is TGTGCCATCAGTGGAGGACAGGGGGGTTTCTACGAGCAGTACTTC.

V is TRBV5-8 and J is TRBJ2-7; D is uncertain. Germline V gene data show CDR1 as SGHTS and CDR2 as YDEGEE. Trimming removed 3 bases at V and 2 bases at J, with 3 bases between. The CDR3 contains 11 residues. CDR3 region: CASSSAYEQYF. DNA for the CDR3: TGTGCCAGCAGCTCCGCCTACGAGCAGTACTTC.

This clone has just a few counts. V and J are TRBV4-1 and TRBJ1-6; 7 positions agree with TRBD1. Germline trimming cut 0 bases from V and 8 bases from J; bases unmatched to any gene: 7. Germline loops: CDR1 MGHRA, CDR2 YSYEKL. CDR3 length: 16 amino acids. CDR3 in amino acids: CASSQDGRGGYSPLHF. CDR3 sequence (DNA): TGCGCCAGCAGCCAAGATGGGCGAGGGGGCTATTCACCCCTCCACTTT.

V usage is TRBV19 and J usage is TRBJ1-4; D possibly corresponds to TRBD1 (5 bases). Trimming removed 6 bases from V and 0 bases from J, with 11 bases in between. This CDR3 spans 15 amino acids. Germline-derived CDR1 and CDR2 are LNHDA and SQIVND (reference sequence). CDR3 nucleotides: TGTGCCAGTAGGGGGCAGAGTTCAACTAATGAAAAACTGTTTTTT. Its protein is CASRGQSSTNEKLFF.

The rearrangement uses TRBV24-1 and TRBJ2-1; possible D gene TRBD1, 6 bases. V dropped 2 bases and J dropped 5 bases, with 12 bases sitting between them. In germline, CDR1 is KGHDR, CDR2 SFDVKD. CDR3 size: 15 residues. The CDR3 is CATSDSDRTHNEQFF. Written as DNA, the CDR3 is TGTGCCACCAGTGATTCCGACAGGACTCACAATGAGCAGTTCTTC.

Here the CDR3 DNA reads TGCGCCAGCAGCTTGGAGGGGGCTCTAGACTATGGCTACACCTTC. It specifies CASSLEGALDYGYTF. The chain employs TRBV5-1 and TRBJ1-2; 7 bases agree with TRBD1. Germline V CDR1 and CDR2: SGHRS, YFSETQ. V lost 0 bases, J lost 3 bases, and 5 bases stayed unmatched. This CDR3 is built from 15 residues. Looking up the rest from reference TRBV5-1 and TRBJ1-2 gives the full variable domain: KAGVTQTPRYLIKTRGQQVTLSCSPISGHRSVSWYQQTPGQGLQFLFEYFSETQRNKGNFPGRFSGRQFSNSRSEMNVSTLELGDSALYLCASSLEGALDYGYTFGSGTRLTVV.

The chain is built from TRBV30 and TRBJ2-5, with TRBD1 matching over 9 bases. CDR3 length equals 13 residues. Trimming removed 7 bases from V and 5 bases from J; junction bases left unmatched: 8. The germline V gene has CDR1 GTSNPN and CDR2 SVGIG (reference sequence). CDR3 DNA: TGTGCCTTCCGATACAGGGGGCTCGAGACCCAGTACTTC. Its protein is CAFRYRGLETQYF.

This clone was seen many times. The chain joins TRBV7-2 to TRBJ1-5; D perhaps matches TRBD1 (5 bases). This CDR3 is built from 15 residues. The V gene's germline CDR1 is SGHTA and CDR2 FQGNSA. V shed 2 bases and J shed 6 bases, with 14 bases lying between them. CDR3 amino acids: CASSLSSGGVQPQHF. CDR3 nucleotides: TGTGCCAGCAGCTTATCTTCGGGGGGTGTTCAGCCCCAGCATTTT.

The chain employs TRBV19 and TRBJ2-1, with 10 bases fitting TRBD1. There are 17 residues in the CDR3. Germline V gene sequence: CDR1 LNHDA, CDR2 SQIVND (reference sequence). J was trimmed by 6 bases and V by 6 bases; bases with no gene match: 14. The CDR3 spells CASRDHSGQGRGNEQFF. Written as DNA, the CDR3 is TGTGCCAGTAGAGACCATTCGGGACAGGGGAGAGGCAATGAGCAGTTCTTC.

This clone was seen a few times. V is TRBV6-5 and J is TRBJ2-5; tentatively, D is TRBD2 (5 bases). In germline, CDR1 is MNHEY, CDR2 SVGAGI. V was trimmed by 4 bases and J by 3 bases, leaving 15 bases between them. The CDR3 is made up of 15 amino acids. The CDR3 spells CASSSPGSVEETQYF. In nucleotides, the CDR3 is TGTGCCAGCAGTTCCCCTGGGAGCGTGGAAGAGACCCAGTACTTC.

The rearrangement links TRBV27 to TRBJ1-5; TRBD1 agrees at 7 bases. This CDR3 contains 15 residues. V lost 6 bases to trimming and J lost 0 bases; unmatched junction nucleotides: 5. The V gene's germline CDR1 is MNHEY and CDR2 SMNVEV (reference sequence). DNA for the CDR3: TGTGCCAGCAGCCCACAGGGGATTAGCAATCAGCCCCAGCATTTT. Translated: CASSPQGISNQPQHF.

The chain is built from TRBV4-2 and TRBJ1-3; D gene unclear. V lost 2 bases and J 0 bases, leaving 20 bases between the germline ends. Germline CDR1 is LGHNA and CDR2 is YNFKEQ. This CDR3 has 19 amino acids. This CDR3 reads CASSQTRGQVDFSGNTIYF. The CDR3 DNA is TGTGCCAGCAGCCAAACTAGAGGGCAGGTTGACTTCTCTGGAAACACCATATATTTT.

The CDR3 region is CASNRIGIYGYTF. In DNA form, the CDR3 reads TGTGCCAGTAATCGAATCGGGATCTATGGCTACACCTTC. The chain recombines TRBV19 with TRBJ1-2; D is undetermined. The CDR3 totals 13 residues. Germline CDR1 LNHDA, CDR2 SQIVND (reference sequence). V gave up 7 bases and J gave up 4 bases, with 13 bases separating them.

The chain uses TRBV4-1 and TRBJ1-1; 10 bases are a match to TRBD1. V lost 1 base to trimming and J lost 4 bases; unmatched junction nucleotides: 9. Germline V gene data show CDR1 as MGHRA and CDR2 as YSYEKL. The CDR3 contains 17 residues. The CDR3 is CASSQAGRTGGFTEAFF. CDR3 DNA: TGCGCCAGCAGCCAAGCTGGACGGACAGGGGGGTTCACTGAAGCTTTCTTT.

The chain combines TRBV2 with TRBJ2-7, with 9 bases aligning to TRBD1. CDR3 size: 15 residues. Unmatched junction bases numbered 10, after V lost 6 bases and J lost 4 bases. Germline CDR1 reads SNHLY; CDR2 reads FYNNEI. The CDR3 DNA sequence: TGTGCCAGCAGAGAATCACAGGGGGCACTTTACGAGCAGTACTTC. Translating it yields CASRESQGALYEQYF.

The rearrangement links TRBV30 to TRBJ1-3; no reliable D call. CDR1 is GTSNPN and CDR2 is SVGIG in the germline V gene (reference sequence). The CDR3 runs 13 residues. Trimming took 2 bases from V and 2 from J, leaving 7 bases between them. CDR3 loop: CAWSISAGNTIYF. For the CDR3, the DNA is TGTGCCTGGAGTATCTCCGCTGGAAACACCATATATTTT.

The genes are TRBV6-5 and TRBJ2-7; D may be TRBD1 (6 bases). V was clipped by 5 bases and J by 0 bases, with 11 bases between them. CDR3 size: 14 residues. Germline V lookup: CDR1 MNHEY, CDR2 SVGAGI. CDR3 sequence (DNA): TGTGCCAGCAGTCGGACAGCCGACTCCTACGAGCAGTACTTC. Translating it yields CASSRTADSYEQYF.